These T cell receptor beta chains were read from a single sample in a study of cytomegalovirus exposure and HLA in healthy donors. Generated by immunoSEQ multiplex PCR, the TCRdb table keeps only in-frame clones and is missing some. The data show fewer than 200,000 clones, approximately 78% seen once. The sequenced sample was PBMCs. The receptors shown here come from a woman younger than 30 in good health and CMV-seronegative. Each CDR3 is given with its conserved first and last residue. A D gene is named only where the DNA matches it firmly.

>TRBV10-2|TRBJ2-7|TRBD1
CASSLQGVSYSYEQYF
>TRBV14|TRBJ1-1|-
CASSIIASWNTEAFF
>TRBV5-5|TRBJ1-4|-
CASSLTPGEKLFF
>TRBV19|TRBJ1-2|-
CASRYQNKTSLYGYTF
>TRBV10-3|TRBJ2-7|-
CAIRRQVSSYEQYF
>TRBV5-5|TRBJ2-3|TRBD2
CASSYRLAGLIDTQYF
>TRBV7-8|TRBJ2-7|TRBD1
CASSLVRTGFREQYF
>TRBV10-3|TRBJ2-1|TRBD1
CAITKGQVYNEQFF
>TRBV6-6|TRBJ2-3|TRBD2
CASTPGGAGTDTQYF
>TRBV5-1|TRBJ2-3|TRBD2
CASSPGSTSGGGDTQYF
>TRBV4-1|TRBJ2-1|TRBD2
CASSQVKRGRPSNEQFF
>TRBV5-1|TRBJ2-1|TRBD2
CASSWTSGSSGEQFF
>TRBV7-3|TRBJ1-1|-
CASSPNQRGMNTEAFF
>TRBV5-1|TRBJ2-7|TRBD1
CASSLEAGGALPYEQYF
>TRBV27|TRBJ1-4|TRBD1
CASSSPGTGVEKLFF
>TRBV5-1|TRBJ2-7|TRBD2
CASSISGSSYEQYF
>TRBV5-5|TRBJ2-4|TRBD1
CASSFGQVLSMPKNIQYF
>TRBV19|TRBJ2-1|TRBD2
CASQLGTSSYNEQFF
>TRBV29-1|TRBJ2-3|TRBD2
CSVFGTSGTDTQYF
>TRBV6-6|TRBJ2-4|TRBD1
CASSLGQGGVIQYF
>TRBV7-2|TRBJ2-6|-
CASSFFLSGANVLTF
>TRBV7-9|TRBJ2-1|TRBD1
CASSIRSGTGGVEQFF
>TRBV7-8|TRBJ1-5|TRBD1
CASSLDRPQGAFNQPQHF
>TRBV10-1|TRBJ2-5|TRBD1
CAGQGNGTQYF